This T cell receptor (beta chain) was identified during a study of blood T cell repertoires in COVID-19. With 3 bases removed from V and 6 bases from J, the gap between germline ends came to 11 bases. This CDR3 comprises 13 residues. Germline V lookup: CDR1 SNHLY, CDR2 FYNNEI. Clones were sequenced by immunoSEQ multiplex PCR, and TCRdb holds only the in-frame ones, with some missing. Of about 200,000 clones listed, nearly 90% are singletons. The chain has TRBV2 and TRBJ2-5; D may be TRBD1 (6 bases). Input material: PBMCs or T cells enriched from blood (not recorded which). The clonotype was recovered from a woman aged 40 to 50 with acute COVID-19. CDR3 sequence: CASSDPGVKTQYF. For the CDR3, the DNA is TGTGCCAGCAGTGATCCAGGGGTAAAGACCCAGTACTTC.